The present T cell receptor beta chain was sequenced within a study of blood T cell repertoires in COVID-19. The CDR3 has 12 residues. From germline, CDR1 is MNHEY and CDR2 SVGAGI. J lost 9 bases, V lost 4 bases, and 3 bases had no gene match. This clone was observed a few times. As handled by the study authors: Reference gene primers were amplified, and this amplification served to estimate nucleated cell counts. Sequenced by immunoSEQ multiplex PCR; TCRdb stores in-frame clones only, minus some. Clone size and V and J calls were adopted from that table, with D and trimming inferred from the DNA. This table holds some 200,000 clones, approximately 86% found once.

The sequence was collected from a woman in her 30s with COVID-19, enrolled during active disease. This chain joins TRBV6-5 and TRBJ2-3; 8 bases agree with TRBD1. The sample comprised peripheral blood. CDR3 in amino acids: CASSSQGATQYF. In DNA form, the CDR3 reads TGTGCCAGCAGTTCCCAGGGGGCCACGCAGTATTTT.